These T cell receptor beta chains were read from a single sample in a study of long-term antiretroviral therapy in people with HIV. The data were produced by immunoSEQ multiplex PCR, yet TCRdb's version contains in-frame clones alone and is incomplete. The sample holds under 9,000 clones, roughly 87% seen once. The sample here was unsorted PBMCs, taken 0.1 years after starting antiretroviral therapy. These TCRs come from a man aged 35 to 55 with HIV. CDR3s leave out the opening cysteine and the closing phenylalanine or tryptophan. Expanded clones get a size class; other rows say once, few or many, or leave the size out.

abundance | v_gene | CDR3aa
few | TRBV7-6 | ASSPISRSNQPQH
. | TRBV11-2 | ASSPSYEQY
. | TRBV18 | ASSPLPGFTEAF
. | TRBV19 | ASSLGLVNEQY
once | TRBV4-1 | ASSLTSGDSYEQY
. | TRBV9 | ASSLEGQRGRGYT
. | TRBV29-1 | SVDRREAGANVLT
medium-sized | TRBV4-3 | ASSQDRAGDEQF
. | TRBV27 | ASSVSTGGLGELF
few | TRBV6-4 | ASSDIRREAF
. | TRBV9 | ASSGPGRSSYEQY
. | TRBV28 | ASSGQGGLNQPQH
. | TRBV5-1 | ASSGTGWETF
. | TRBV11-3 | ASSQGLAGAKNIQY
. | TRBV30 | AWGLGGAANEKLF
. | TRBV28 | ASSFSPVMNTEAF
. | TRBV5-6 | ASNYRAGGYNEQF
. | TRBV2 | ASTKGVGNTEAF
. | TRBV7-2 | ASSVRDARTGELF
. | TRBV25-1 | ASSFTDTQY